The rows below give T cell receptor beta chains drawn from one sample of a study of early T cells in non-severe SARS-CoV-2 infection. TCRdb re-analysed the 5' RACE reads in MiXCR, keeping a single row per CDR3 protein. The repertoire holds 70,000 or so distinct CDR3 sequences, with 9.5% to 13% as singletons. This material consisted of whole blood, taken at baseline. These receptors originate from an adult who was a healthcare worker with PCR-confirmed SARS-CoV-2 infection or an uninfected control (not recorded which). Each CDR3 is given with its conserved first and last residue. D genes are given only for firm matches. Some rows mark clone size as missing; the rest say once, few, many or name a class of expanded clone.

>.|TRBV24-1|TRBJ1-5|.
CATSEEGGDSNQPQHF
TGTGCCACCAGTGAGGAGGGAGGGGATAGCAATCAGCCCCAGCATTTT
>.|TRBV18|TRBJ2-2|few
CASSPYRQANTGELFF
TGTGCCAGCTCACCATATAGGCAGGCGAACACCGGGGAGCTGTTTTTT
>TRBD1|TRBV20-1|TRBJ1-3|.
CSAWGTGASGNTIYF
TGCAGTGCCTGGGGGACAGGAGCCTCTGGAAACACCATATATTTT
>.|TRBV5-6|TRBJ2-7|.
CASSLVGGFTYEQYF
TGTGCCAGCAGCTTGGTCGGGGGTTTCACCTACGAGCAGTACTTC
>.|TRBV20-1|TRBJ1-2|many
CSASGGASPLNYGYTF
TGCAGTGCCTCCGGCGGGGCCAGTCCCCTTAACTATGGCTACACCTTC
>TRBD1|TRBV30|TRBJ2-7|many
CAWNTGQGIGEQYF
TGTGCCTGGAATACGGGACAGGGGATCGGGGAGCAGTACTTC
>.|TRBV2|TRBJ2-3|.
CASSEAEADTQYF
TGTGCCAGCAGTGAAGCGGAAGCAGATACGCAGTATTTT
>.|TRBV11-2|TRBJ2-3|few
CASTMTPGYSTDTQYF
TGTGCCAGCACCATGACCCCCGGGTACAGCACAGATACGCAGTATTTT
>.|TRBV12-5|TRBJ2-6|.
CASGRSGSGANVLTF
TGTGCTAGTGGCCGGTCTGGGTCTGGGGCCAACGTCCTGACTTTC
>TRBD1|TRBV7-2|TRBJ2-7|.
CASRAGTAYEQYF
TGTGCCAGCAGAGCCGGGACAGCCTACGAGCAGTACTTC
>TRBD2|TRBV20-1|TRBJ2-1|few
CSASRGVTSYNEQFF
TGCAGTGCTAGTCGGGGGGTCACCTCCTACAATGAGCAGTTCTTC
>.|TRBV6-6|TRBJ2-3|.
CASITGSETVDTQYF
TGTGCCAGCATTACAGGGTCCGAAACAGTAGATACGCAGTATTTT
>.|TRBV27|TRBJ1-2|.
CAAGAGKHYGYTF
TGTGCCGCCGGGGCAGGGAAACACTATGGCTACACCTTC
>.|TRBV6-4|TRBJ2-4|few
CASSDSASTGRNIQYF
TGTGCCAGCAGTGACTCCGCCTCGACAGGGAGGAACATTCAGTACTTC
>TRBD1|TRBV20-1|TRBJ2-5|.
CSARTGGRETQYF
TGCAGTGCTAGGACAGGGGGCCGAGAGACCCAGTACTTC
>.|TRBV12-3/TRBV12-4|TRBJ1-1|.
CASRWGGNTEAFF
TGTGCCAGCAGGTGGGGCGGGAACACTGAAGCTTTCTTT
>.|TRBV24-1|TRBJ2-3|many
CATRMDGRPTDTQYF
TGTGCCACCAGAATGGACGGGAGACCCACAGATACGCAGTATTTT
>TRBD2|TRBV10-2|TRBJ2-2|.
CASSEWFTSGTGELFF
TGCGCCAGCAGTGAATGGTTTACTAGCGGGACCGGGGAGCTGTTTTTT
>.|TRBV4-3|TRBJ2-2|.
CASSPHTGELFF
TGCGCCAGCAGCCCTCACACCGGGGAGCTGTTTTTT
>.|TRBV18|TRBJ1-2|.
CASSIGRPTYGYTF
TGTGCCAGCTCGATTGGGAGGCCGACCTATGGCTACACCTTC
>TRBD1|TRBV7-9|TRBJ2-5|.
CASSLATGAETQYF
TGTGCCAGCAGCTTAGCGACAGGGGCCGAGACCCAGTACTTC
>TRBD1|TRBV19|TRBJ1-2|many
CASSTPGQGNYGYTF
TGTGCCAGTAGTACACCGGGACAGGGGAACTATGGCTACACCTTC